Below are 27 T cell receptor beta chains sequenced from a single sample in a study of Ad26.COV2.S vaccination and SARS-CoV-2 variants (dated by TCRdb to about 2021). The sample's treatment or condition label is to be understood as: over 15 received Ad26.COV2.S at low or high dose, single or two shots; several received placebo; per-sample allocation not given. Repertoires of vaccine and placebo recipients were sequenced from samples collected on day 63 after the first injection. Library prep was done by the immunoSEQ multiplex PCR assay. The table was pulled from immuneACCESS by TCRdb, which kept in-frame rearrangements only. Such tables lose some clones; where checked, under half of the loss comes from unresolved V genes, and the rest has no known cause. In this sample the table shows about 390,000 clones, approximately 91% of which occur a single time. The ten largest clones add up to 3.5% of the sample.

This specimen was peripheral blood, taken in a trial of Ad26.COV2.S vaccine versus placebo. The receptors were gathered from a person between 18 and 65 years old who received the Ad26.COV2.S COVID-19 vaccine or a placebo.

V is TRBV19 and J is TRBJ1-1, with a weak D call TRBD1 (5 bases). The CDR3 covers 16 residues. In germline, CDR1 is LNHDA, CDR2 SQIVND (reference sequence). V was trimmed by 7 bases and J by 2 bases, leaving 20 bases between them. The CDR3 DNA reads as TGTGCCAGTATCGATGGGGGGGAGTCGGGTAACACTGAAGCTTTCTTT. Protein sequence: CASIDGGESGNTEAFF.

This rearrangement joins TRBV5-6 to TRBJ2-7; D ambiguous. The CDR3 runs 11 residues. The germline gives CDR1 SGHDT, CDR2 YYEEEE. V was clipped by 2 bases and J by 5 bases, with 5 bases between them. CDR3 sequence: CASSFSHEQYF. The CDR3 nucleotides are TGTGCCAGCAGCTTTTCCCACGAGCAGTACTTC.

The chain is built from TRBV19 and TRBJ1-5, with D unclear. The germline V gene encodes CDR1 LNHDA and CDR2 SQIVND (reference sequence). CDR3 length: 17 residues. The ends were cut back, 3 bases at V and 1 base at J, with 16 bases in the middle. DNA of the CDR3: TGTGCCAGTAGTATGGTAAGGTGGAGACGGAGCAATCAGCCCCAGCATTTT. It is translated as CASSMVRWRRSNQPQHF.

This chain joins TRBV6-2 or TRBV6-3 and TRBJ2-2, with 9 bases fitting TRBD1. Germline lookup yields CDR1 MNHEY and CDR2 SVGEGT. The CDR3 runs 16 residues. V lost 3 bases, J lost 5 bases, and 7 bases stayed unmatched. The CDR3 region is CASSYPGTGRTGELFF. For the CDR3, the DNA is TGTGCCAGCAGTTATCCCGGGACAGGGCGAACCGGGGAGCTGTTTTTT.

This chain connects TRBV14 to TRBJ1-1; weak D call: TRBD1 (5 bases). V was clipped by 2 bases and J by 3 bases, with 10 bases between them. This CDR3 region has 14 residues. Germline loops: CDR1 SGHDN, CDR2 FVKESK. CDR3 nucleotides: TGTGCCAGCAGCCAAAGATGGGGGGACACTGAAGCTTTCTTT. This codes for CASSQRWGDTEAFF.

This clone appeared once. The CDR3 spells CASSHIGLYGYTF. CDR3 in DNA: TGTGCCAGCAGCCATATCGGGCTGTATGGCTACACCTTC. V usage is TRBV3-1 (or the pseudogene TRBV3-2) and J usage is TRBJ1-2; D not certain. The CDR3 covers 13 residues. The V gene lost 3 bases and the J gene lost 5 bases, with 10 bases spanning the gap. Germline CDR1 and CDR2: LGHDT and YNNKEL (reference sequence).

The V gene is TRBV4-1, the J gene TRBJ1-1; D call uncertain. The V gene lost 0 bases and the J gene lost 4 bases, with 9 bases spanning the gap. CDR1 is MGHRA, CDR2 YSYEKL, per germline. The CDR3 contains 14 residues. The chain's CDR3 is CASSQDTGPTEAFF. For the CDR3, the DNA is TGCGCCAGCAGCCAAGATACTGGCCCCACTGAAGCTTTCTTT.

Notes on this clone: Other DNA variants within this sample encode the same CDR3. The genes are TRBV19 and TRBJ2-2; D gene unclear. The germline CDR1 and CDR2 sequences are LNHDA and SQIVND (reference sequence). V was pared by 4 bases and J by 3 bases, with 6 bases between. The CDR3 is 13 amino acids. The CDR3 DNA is TGTGCCAGTAGTAGGTCTGACACCGGGGAGCTGTTTTTT. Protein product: CASSRSDTGELFF.

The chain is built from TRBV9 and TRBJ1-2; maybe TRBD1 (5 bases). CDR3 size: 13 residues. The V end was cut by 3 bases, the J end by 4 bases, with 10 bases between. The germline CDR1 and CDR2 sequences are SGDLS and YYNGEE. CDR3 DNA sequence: TGTGCCAGCAGCGCAGGGCAGATCTATGGCTACACCTTC. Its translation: CASSAGQIYGYTF.

Here the CDR3 reads CASSLDRGPSDTQYF. CDR3 bases: TGTGCCAGCAGCTTAGACAGGGGGCCTTCGGATACGCAGTATTTT. This chain connects TRBV13 to TRBJ2-3; 9 nucleotides match TRBD1. This CDR3 has 15 amino acids. The V and J ends lost 1 base and 6 bases, in that order; junction bases with no gene match: 5. CDR1 and CDR2 from the germline V gene are PRHDT and FYEKMQ (reference sequence).

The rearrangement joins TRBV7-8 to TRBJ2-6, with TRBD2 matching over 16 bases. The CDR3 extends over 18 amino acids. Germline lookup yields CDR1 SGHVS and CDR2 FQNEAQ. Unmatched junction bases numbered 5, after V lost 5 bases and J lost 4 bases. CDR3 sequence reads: CASSKGLAGGPGANVLTF. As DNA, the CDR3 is TGTGCCAGCAGCAAGGGACTAGCGGGGGGGCCAGGGGCCAACGTCCTGACTTTC.

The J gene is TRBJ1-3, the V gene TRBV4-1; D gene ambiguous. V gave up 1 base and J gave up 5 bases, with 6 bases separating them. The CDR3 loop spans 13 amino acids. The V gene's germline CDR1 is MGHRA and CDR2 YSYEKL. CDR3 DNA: TGCGCCAGCAGCCAAGGGGCCCGAAACACCATATATTTT. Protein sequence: CASSQGARNTIYF.

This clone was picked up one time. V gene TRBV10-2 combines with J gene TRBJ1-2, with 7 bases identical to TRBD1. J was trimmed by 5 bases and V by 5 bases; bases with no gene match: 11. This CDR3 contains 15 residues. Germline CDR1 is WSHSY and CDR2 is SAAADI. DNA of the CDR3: TGCGCCAGCAGTCCCGAAAACAGGGGTGGATATGGCTACACCTTC. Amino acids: CASSPENRGGYGYTF.

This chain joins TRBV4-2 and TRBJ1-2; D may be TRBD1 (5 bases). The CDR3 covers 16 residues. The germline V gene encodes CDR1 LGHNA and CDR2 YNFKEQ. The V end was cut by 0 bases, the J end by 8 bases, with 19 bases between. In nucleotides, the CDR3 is TGTGCCAGCAGCCAAGATTTCGGGCAGGGCTATTCAGGCTACACCTTC. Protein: CASSQDFGQGYSGYTF.

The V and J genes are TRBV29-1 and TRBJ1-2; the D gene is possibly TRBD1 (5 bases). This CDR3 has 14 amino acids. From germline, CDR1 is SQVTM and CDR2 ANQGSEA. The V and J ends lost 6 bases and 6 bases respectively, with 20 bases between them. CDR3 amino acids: CSVAGGEGLNGYTF. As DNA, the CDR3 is TGCAGCGTGGCCGGGGGGGAGGGTCTCAATGGCTACACCTTC.

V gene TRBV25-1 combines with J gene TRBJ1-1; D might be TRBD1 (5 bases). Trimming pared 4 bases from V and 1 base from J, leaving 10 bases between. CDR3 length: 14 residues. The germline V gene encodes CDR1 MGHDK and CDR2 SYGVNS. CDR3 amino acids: CASSGGGKNTEAFF. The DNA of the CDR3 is TGTGCCAGCAGTGGCGGGGGTAAGAACACTGAAGCTTTCTTT.

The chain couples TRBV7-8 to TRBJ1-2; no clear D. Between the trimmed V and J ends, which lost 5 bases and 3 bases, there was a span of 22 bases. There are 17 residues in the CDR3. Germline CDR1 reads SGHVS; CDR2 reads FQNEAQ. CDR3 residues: CASSKFFGPPEDYGYTF. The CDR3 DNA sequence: TGTGCCAGCAGCAAATTCTTCGGGCCCCCGGAGGACTATGGCTACACCTTC.

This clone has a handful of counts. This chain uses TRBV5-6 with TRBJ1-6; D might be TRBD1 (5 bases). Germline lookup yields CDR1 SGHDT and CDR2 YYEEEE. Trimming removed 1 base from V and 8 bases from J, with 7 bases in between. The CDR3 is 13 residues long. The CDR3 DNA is TGTGCCAGCAGCTTGATACAGGATTCACCCCTCCACTTT. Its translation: CASSLIQDSPLHF.

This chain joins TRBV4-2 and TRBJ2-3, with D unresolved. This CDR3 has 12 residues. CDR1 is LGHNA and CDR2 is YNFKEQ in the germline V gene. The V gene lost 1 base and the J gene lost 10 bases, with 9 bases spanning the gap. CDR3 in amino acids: CASSQVTVPQYF. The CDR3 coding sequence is TGTGCCAGCAGCCAAGTCACGGTACCGCAGTATTTT.

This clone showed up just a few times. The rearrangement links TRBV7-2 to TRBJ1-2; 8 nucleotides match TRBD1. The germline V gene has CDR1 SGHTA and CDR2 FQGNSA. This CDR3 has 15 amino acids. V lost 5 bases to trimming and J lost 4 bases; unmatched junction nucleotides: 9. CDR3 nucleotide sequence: TGTGCCAGCAGCGCGCGACAGGGGTCCTTCTATGGCTACACCTTC. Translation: CASSARQGSFYGYTF.

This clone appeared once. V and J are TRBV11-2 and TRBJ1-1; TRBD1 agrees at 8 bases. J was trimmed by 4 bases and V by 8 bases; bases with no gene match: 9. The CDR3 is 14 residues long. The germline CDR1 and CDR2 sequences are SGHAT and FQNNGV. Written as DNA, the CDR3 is TGTGCCAGCGGCGCCCAGGGGGCGTCCACTGAAGCTTTCTTT. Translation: CASGAQGASTEAFF.

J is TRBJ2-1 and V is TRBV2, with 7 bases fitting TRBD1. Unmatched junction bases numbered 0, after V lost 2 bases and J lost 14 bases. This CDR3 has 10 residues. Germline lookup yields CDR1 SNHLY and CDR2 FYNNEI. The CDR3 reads CASSETGEFF. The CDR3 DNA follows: TGTGCCAGCAGTGAAACAGGGGAGTTCTTC.

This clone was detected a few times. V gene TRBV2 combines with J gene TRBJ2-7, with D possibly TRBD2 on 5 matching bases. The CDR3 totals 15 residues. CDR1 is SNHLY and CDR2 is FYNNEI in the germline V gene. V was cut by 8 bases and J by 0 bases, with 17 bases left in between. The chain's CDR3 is CASPRELGSSYEQYF. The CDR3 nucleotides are TGTGCCAGCCCGAGGGAATTAGGAAGCTCCTACGAGCAGTACTTC.

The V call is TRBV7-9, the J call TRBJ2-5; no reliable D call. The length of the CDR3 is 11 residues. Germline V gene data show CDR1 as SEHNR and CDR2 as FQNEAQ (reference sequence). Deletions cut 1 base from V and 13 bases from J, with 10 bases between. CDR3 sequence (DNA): TGTGCCAGCAGCTTAGAGACTGTAGCGTACTTC. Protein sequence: CASSLETVAYF.

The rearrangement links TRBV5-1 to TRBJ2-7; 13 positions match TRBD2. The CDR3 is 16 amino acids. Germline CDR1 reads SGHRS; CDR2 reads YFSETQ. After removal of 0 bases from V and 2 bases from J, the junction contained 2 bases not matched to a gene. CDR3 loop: CASSLGLAGGAYEQYF. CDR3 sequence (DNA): TGCGCCAGCAGCTTGGGACTAGCGGGGGGTGCCTACGAGCAGTACTTC.

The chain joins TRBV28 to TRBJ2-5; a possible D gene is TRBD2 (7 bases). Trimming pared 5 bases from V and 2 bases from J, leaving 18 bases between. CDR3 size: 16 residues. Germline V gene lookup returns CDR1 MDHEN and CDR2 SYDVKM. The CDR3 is CASSPGAGVLQETQYF. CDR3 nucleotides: TGTGCCAGCAGTCCGGGGGCGGGAGTACTTCAAGAGACCCAGTACTTC.

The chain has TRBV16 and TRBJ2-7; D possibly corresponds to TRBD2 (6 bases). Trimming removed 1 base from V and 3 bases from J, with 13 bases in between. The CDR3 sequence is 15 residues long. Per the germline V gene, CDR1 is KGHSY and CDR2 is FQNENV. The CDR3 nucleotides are TGTGCCAGCAGCCAATGGAGGGGTCGACTCTACGAGCAGTACTTC. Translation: CASSQWRGRLYEQYF.